The 17 T cell receptor beta chains given below trace back to one sample, sequenced in a study of human T cells and chemical hapten exposure. Using its own MiXCR run on the RACE reads, TCRdb lists one record per CDR3 protein. The sample contains 65,000 to 85,000 distinct CDR3 sequences, around 10% of which appear only once. Time point in this sample: patch test 1, 2 weeks after DPC sensitization. Treatment of the sample: therapeutic diphenylcyclopropenone sensitization with weekly scalp DPC. Sequences were derived from whole blood, sampled in connection with sensitization to the hapten diphenylcyclopropenone (DPC). The receptors derive from a woman aged 45-60 years with alopecia areata. Some clones in this sample may be carry-over from other donors' samples.

This clonotype turned up a few times. V usage is TRBV5-1 and J usage is TRBJ2-7; no firm D call. Germline CDR1 reads SGHRS; CDR2 reads YFSETQ. Trimming took 0 bases from V and 6 from J, leaving 4 bases between them. The CDR3 runs to 11 residues. The CDR3 region is CASSLDREQYF. The DNA for the CDR3 is TGCGCCAGCAGCTTGGATCGCGAGCAGTACTTC. The variable domain in full, completed from reference TRBV5-1 and TRBJ2-7, reads KAGVTQTPRYLIKTRGQQVTLSCSPISGHRSVSWYQQTPGQGLQFLFEYFSETQRNKGNFPGRFSGRQFSNSRSEMNVSTLELGDSALYLCASSLDREQYFGPGTRLTVT.

The CDR3 bases are TGTGCCAGCAACAGACGGGAAAAACTGTTTTTT. This codes for CASNRREKLFF. This chain joins TRBV28 and TRBJ1-4; D gene unclear. Germline values: CDR1 MDHEN, CDR2 SYDVKM. Trimming removed 7 bases from V and 8 bases from J, with 8 bases in between. This CDR3 is built from 11 residues. Variable domain in full (rest from reference TRBV28 and TRBJ1-4): DVKVTQSSRYLVKRTGEKVFLECVQDMDHENMFWYRQDPGLGLRLIYFSYDVKMKEKGDIPEGYSVSREKKERFSLILESASTNQTSMYLCASNRREKLFFGSGTQLSVL.

There are a few counts of this clonotype. The chain recombines TRBV2 with TRBJ1-6; maybe TRBD1 (5 bases). CDR1 SNHLY and CDR2 FYNNEI come from the germline V gene. This CDR3 contains 13 residues. The V end lost 9 bases, the J end lost 7 bases, and 13 bases lay between the germline ends. The DNA for the CDR3 is TGTGCCAGTTCGGGGGACCAAAATTCACCCCTCCACTTT. It encodes CASSGDQNSPLHF.

This clonotype was counted many times. J is TRBJ2-5 and V is TRBV20-1, with 10 nucleotides matching TRBD2. V was clipped by 1 base and J by 3 bases; unmatched bases: 8. This CDR3 spans 16 amino acids. Germline V gives CDR1 DFQATT, CDR2 SNEGSKA (reference sequence). CDR3 bases: TGCAGTGCTAGAGTATCTAGCGGGAGAAGGGAAGAGACCCAGTACTTC. This gives the protein CSARVSSGRREETQYF.

The chain employs TRBV29-1 and TRBJ2-7; 7 bases are shared with TRBD1. This CDR3 has 15 residues. Looked up from germline, CDR1 is SQVTM and CDR2 is ANQGSEA. J gave up 0 bases and V 0 bases, and 5 bases lay outside the gene matches. CDR3 DNA sequence: TGCAGCGTTGAAGATCGACGGACAGGCTCCTACGAGCAGTACTTC. The encoded protein is CSVEDRRTGSYEQYF.

The CDR3 here is CASRRLASGGEQFF. The DNA for the CDR3 is TGTGCCAGCAGGCGACTAGCCTCAGGGGGTGAGCAGTTCTTC. The chain is built from TRBV2 and TRBJ2-1, with D perhaps assigned TRBD1 or TRBD2 (7 bases each). Germline V gene data show CDR1 as SNHLY and CDR2 as FYNNEI. CDR3 length: 14 amino acids. V was clipped by 6 bases and J by 9 bases, with 18 bases between them.

This clonotype was counted only a few times. This rearrangement joins TRBV6-5 to TRBJ2-3, with no clear D. The CDR3 has 12 residues. The V gene's germline CDR1 is MNHEY and CDR2 SVGAGI. V was shortened by 11 bases and J by 1 base, with 10 bases between the two germline ends. The CDR3 DNA reads as TGTGCCGTCCAGGCTGGCACAGATACGCAGTATTTT. This gives the protein CAVQAGTDTQYF.

This clonotype was seen a handful of times. J is TRBJ1-2 and V is TRBV29-1, with D possibly being TRBD1 (5 bases). Trimming stripped 3 bases from V and 4 bases from J, with 12 bases between. Germline lookup yields CDR1 SQVTM and CDR2 ANQGSEA. This CDR3 is 13 amino acids long. The DNA of the CDR3 is TGCAGCGTTGACCCGGGACCGCGCTATGGCTACACCTTC. Translation: CSVDPGPRYGYTF. Filled out from reference TRBV29-1 and TRBJ1-2, the complete variable domain reads SAVISQKPSRDICQRGTSLTIQCQVDSQVTMMFWYRQQPGQSLTLIATANQGSEATYESGFVIDKFPISRPNLTFSTLTVSNMSPEDSSIYLCSVDPGPRYGYTFGSGTRLTVV.

The rearrangement links TRBV15 to TRBJ2-3, with TRBD2 matching 7 bases. V shed 0 bases, J shed 3 bases, and the junction held 9 bases outside the gene matches. The CDR3 contains 17 residues. Germline-derived CDR1 and CDR2 are LNHNV and YYDKDF (reference sequence). The chain's CDR3 is CATSREYGAGETDTQYF. CDR3 DNA: TGTGCCACCAGCAGAGAGTACGGGGCGGGGGAGACAGATACGCAGTATTTT.

The V and J genes are TRBV20-1 and TRBJ1-1; D gene ambiguous. The germline V and J ends were trimmed by 2 bases and 1 base, with 11 bases remaining between them. CDR1 and CDR2 from the germline V gene are DFQATT and SNEGSKA (reference sequence). This CDR3 spans 14 amino acids. CDR3: CSARMGSGNTEAFF. The CDR3 DNA reads as TGCAGTGCTAGAATGGGCTCGGGGAACACTGAAGCTTTCTTT.

The chain couples TRBV30 to TRBJ1-2, with 7 bases identical to TRBD1. The CDR3 consists of 15 residues. V shed 1 base and J 1 base; nucleotides not matched to a gene: 6. The germline gives CDR1 GTSNPN, CDR2 SVGIG (reference sequence). For the CDR3, the DNA is TGTGCCTGGAGTGCCCGACAGGGACTTAACTATGGCTACACCTTC. Protein sequence: CAWSARQGLNYGYTF.

Many counts were recorded for this clonotype. The chain links TRBV6-1 to TRBJ1-4; 7 bases match TRBD1. The junction had 11 bases not matched to a gene; V was cut back by 6 bases and J by 13 bases. CDR1 is MNHNS, CDR2 SASEGT, per germline. The length of the CDR3 is 13 residues. DNA of the CDR3: TGTGCCAGCAGCGCGGACAGGTTTAAGGGACTGTTTTTT. Protein: CASSADRFKGLFF.

The chain has TRBV12-2 and TRBJ1-2; the DNA was not compared with TRBD1, the D call given in the table. TRBV12-2 is labeled a pseudogene. The CDR3 covers 13 residues. CDR3 DNA: TGTGCAAGTCGCTTAACAGGGTTCAATGGCTACACCTTC. Encoded protein: CASRLTGFNGYTF.

This clonotype was seen a handful of times. The chain's CDR3 is CATSERTAGDYNEQFF. The CDR3 DNA reads as TGTGCCACCAGTGAGCGGACCGCGGGCGACTACAATGAGCAGTTCTTC. The V and J genes are TRBV24-1 and TRBJ2-1; possibly TRBD2 for D (5 bases). The CDR3 extends over 16 amino acids. Trimming removed 4 bases at V and 3 bases at J, with 15 bases between. Germline V gene data show CDR1 as KGHDR and CDR2 as SFDVKD.

This clonotype has a handful of counts. CDR3 nucleotide sequence: TGTGCCAGCAAAGTCCAGGAGGGGGAGACCCAGTACTTC. Its protein product is CASKVQEGETQYF. The rearrangement joins TRBV7-9 to TRBJ2-5; TRBD2 is a possible D gene (6 bases). V lost 7 bases to trimming and J lost 5 bases, with 14 bases between them. Per the germline V gene, CDR1 is SEHNR and CDR2 is FQNEAQ (reference sequence). CDR3 size: 13 residues.

This clonotype was seen more than once but under ten times. The chain has TRBV28 and TRBJ2-7; D could derive from TRBD1 or TRBD2 (5 bases each). Germline assignment: CDR1 MDHEN and CDR2 SYDVKM. Trimming stripped 9 bases from V and 0 bases from J, with 15 bases between. There are 14 residues in the CDR3. The CDR3 loop reads CASNTPGPSYEQYF. The CDR3 coding sequence is TGTGCCAGTAACACCCCGGGGCCCTCCTACGAGCAGTACTTC.

This clonotype was detected only a few times. The CDR3: CASSYSLVNTEAFF. CDR3 DNA: TGTGCCAGCAGTTACTCCCTGGTGAACACTGAAGCTTTCTTT. The rearrangement uses TRBV6-5 and TRBJ1-1, with D uncertain. Germline CDR1 reads MNHEY; CDR2 reads SVGAGI. The CDR3 extends over 14 amino acids. V lost 0 bases and J 0 bases, leaving 5 bases between the germline ends.